This T cell receptor beta chain stems from a study of cytomegalovirus exposure and HLA in healthy donors. The CDR3 runs 15 residues. Trimming removed 3 bases at V and 6 bases at J, with 15 bases between. Germline CDR1 reads MDHEN; CDR2 reads SYDVKM. TCRdb keeps only in-frame clones here, not all; method: immunoSEQ multiplex PCR. This sample has 65,000 to 70,000 clones, with 91% found just once. The donors were in the roughly 120-subject validation cohort, distinct from the approximately 700-subject first cohort. The receptor was isolated from a man between 18 and 35 years old in good health and CMV-seronegative. Sequenced material: PBMCs. V is TRBV28 and J is TRBJ1-5, with D tentatively TRBD1 (5 bases). The CDR3 DNA follows: TGTGCCAGCAGTTTGCGGGAGGGGAAGGCTCAGCCCCAGCATTTT. This encodes CASSLREGKAQPQHF.